This is a list of T cell receptor beta chains from one sample in a study of cytomegalovirus exposure and HLA in healthy donors. Sequencing used immunoSEQ multiplex PCR; TCRdb keeps in-frame clones, though not all of them. The repertoire includes 110,000 or so clones, 70% to 80% of them detected once, and about 5% sits in the top ten. Sequenced material: PBMCs. The receptors derive from a man aged 50-60 years in good health and CMV-seropositive. CDR3s include the opening cysteine and the closing phenylalanine or tryptophan. The D gene is left open where the match is weak. Some rows have no size entry. The others give once, few or many, or a class for an expanded clone.

d_gene,v_gene,j_gene,abundance,len,CDR3aa,CDR3nt
NA,TRBV30,TRBJ2-4,NA,13,CAWGGLGGNIQYF,TGTGCCTGGGGGGGGTTGGGGGGAAACATTCAGTACTTC
TRBD1,TRBV5-8,TRBJ1-2,NA,15,CASSLEGTGKVGYTF,TGTGCCAGCAGCTTGGAAGGGACAGGGAAGGTTGGCTACACCTTC
NA,TRBV6-5,TRBJ1-2,NA,16,CASSYSLNRANYGYTF,TGTGCCAGCAGTTACTCCCTCAACAGGGCGAACTATGGCTACACCTTC
TRBD1,TRBV7-9,TRBJ1-1,NA,14,CASSLDRGRTEAFF,TGTGCCAGCAGCTTGGACAGGGGCCGCACTGAAGCTTTCTTT
TRBD1,TRBV4-2,TRBJ2-3,few,15,CASSRGQGATDTQYF,TGTGCCAGCAGCCGCGGACAGGGGGCTACAGATACGCAGTATTTT
NA,TRBV2,TRBJ1-1,few,14,CASSGQGLNTEAFF,TGTGCCAGCAGTGGGCAGGGGCTCAACACTGAAGCTTTCTTT
NA,TRBV6-1,TRBJ1-1,NA,12,CASSVSGQQAFF,TGTGCCAGCAGTGTAAGTGGACAGCAAGCTTTCTTT
TRBD2,TRBV10-3,TRBJ2-1,NA,14,CAISVAGGYNEQFF,TGTGCCATCAGTGTAGCGGGAGGATACAATGAGCAGTTCTTC
NA,TRBV5-1,TRBJ1-1,NA,11,CASFGGTEAFF,TGCGCCAGCTTCGGGGGCACTGAAGCTTTCTTT
TRBD1,TRBV27,TRBJ1-1,NA,15,CASRQRDRGFGEAFF,TGTGCCAGCAGGCAGAGGGACAGGGGATTTGGTGAAGCTTTCTTT
TRBD1,TRBV28,TRBJ1-6,NA,16,CASSPPQGANNSPLHF,TGTGCCAGCAGTCCACCACAGGGGGCTAATAATTCACCCCTCCACTTT
NA,TRBV28,TRBJ1-2,NA,10,CATHEVGYTF,TGTGCCACCCATGAGGTTGGTTACACCTTC
TRBD2,TRBV2,TRBJ2-1,NA,15,CATSPISGGGNEQFF,TGTGCCACCTCACCTATAAGCGGGGGGGGAAATGAGCAGTTCTTC
NA,TRBV7-6,TRBJ1-4,NA,16,CASSLAPGVTNEKLFF,TGTGCCAGCAGCTTAGCGCCCGGGGTAACTAATGAAAAACTGTTTTTT
NA,TRBV5-1,TRBJ2-7,NA,16,CASSPRGSRGEREQYF,TGCGCCAGCAGCCCTAGAGGTAGCAGGGGGGAACGCGAGCAGTACTTC
TRBD2,TRBV19,TRBJ2-1,NA,15,CASTSGTSGYNEQFF,TGTGCCAGTACCTCGGGGACTAGCGGTTACAATGAGCAGTTCTTC
TRBD1,TRBV10-3,TRBJ2-6,NA,17,CATTPGTGGSGANVLTF,TGTGCCACCACACCGGGGACAGGGGGCTCTGGGGCCAACGTCCTGACTTTC
NA,TRBV30,TRBJ1-1,few,12,CGGGRENTEAFF,TGCGGCGGAGGACGTGAGAACACTGAAGCTTTCTTT
NA,TRBV10-2,TRBJ2-7,few,17,CASSELDGGVKPYEQYF,TGCGCCAGCAGTGAGTTGGACGGAGGGGTAAAACCCTACGAGCAGTACTTC
NA,TRBV11-2,TRBJ1-2,NA,14,CASSLSQNNYGYTF,TGTGCCAGCAGCTTGTCACAGAATAACTATGGCTACACCTTC
TRBD2,TRBV4-1,TRBJ2-4,NA,15,CASRPGGGRENIQYF,TGCGCCAGCCGTCCCGGGGGCGGGAGGGAAAACATTCAGTACTTC
TRBD1,TRBV7-2,TRBJ2-2,once,15,CASSPRGQGGAELFF,TGTGCCAGCAGCCCCCGAGGACAGGGAGGTGCGGAGCTGTTTTTT
TRBD2,TRBV5-1,TRBJ2-1,NA,16,CASSLRSAGERNEQFF,TGCGCCAGCAGCTTGCGATCAGCGGGAGAGCGGAATGAGCAGTTCTTC
NA,TRBV7-9,TRBJ2-5,few,13,CASSLGGRETQYF,TGTGCCAGCAGCTTGGGGGGAAGGGAGACCCAGTACTTC
TRBD1,TRBV7-9,TRBJ1-1,NA,16,CASSPRTGALSTEAFF,TGTGCCAGCAGCCCGAGGACAGGGGCGTTGAGCACTGAAGCTTTCTTT
NA,TRBV6-1,TRBJ2-2,NA,12,CASISLAGELFF,TGTGCCAGCATATCACTCGCCGGGGAGCTGTTTTTT
TRBD1,TRBV7-6,TRBJ1-3,NA,17,CASSSPPQGAIGNTIYF,TGTGCCAGCAGCTCCCCGCCGCAGGGGGCGATTGGAAACACCATATATTTT
TRBD1,TRBV5-1,TRBJ2-7,NA,16,CASSLGRGTGFNEQYF,TGCGCCAGCAGCTTGGGGCGGGGGACAGGGTTCAACGAGCAGTACTTC
NA,TRBV6-1,TRBJ1-5,NA,15,CASSQMGGRHQPQHF,TGTGCCAGCAGTCAAATGGGGGGGCGCCATCAGCCCCAGCATTTT
NA,TRBV5-1,TRBJ1-2,NA,13,CASSLGGAGGYTF,TGCGCCAGCAGCCTCGGAGGGGCGGGAGGCTACACCTTC
TRBD1,TRBV15,TRBJ2-7,NA,15,CATSRDPGQGTEQYF,TGTGCCACCAGCAGAGATCCGGGACAGGGTACTGAGCAGTACTTC
NA,TRBV7-9,TRBJ1-1,NA,14,CASSSQRAGGGAFF,TGTGCCAGCAGCTCGCAGAGGGCAGGCGGCGGGGCTTTCTTT
TRBD1,TRBV5-1,TRBJ2-1,NA,13,CASSAGQGRVQFF,TGCGCCAGCAGCGCGGGACAGGGTAGGGTGCAGTTCTTC
TRBD2,TRBV5-1,TRBJ2-2,NA,15,CASSPTSGGGGELFF,TGCGCCAGCAGCCCTACTAGCGGGGGTGGCGGGGAGCTGTTTTTT
NA,TRBV5-1,TRBJ2-2,NA,18,CASSLSAGRTLNTGELFF,TGCGCCAGCAGCTTGTCGGCAGGCCGGACTTTGAACACCGGGGAGCTGTTTTTT
NA,TRBV28,TRBJ1-2,NA,13,CASSLQQPKGYTF,TGTGCCAGCAGTTTACAACAGCCCAAGGGCTACACCTTC
NA,TRBV15,TRBJ1-3,NA,13,CATSAGPGNTIYF,TGTGCCACCTCGGCAGGGCCCGGAAACACCATATATTTT
NA,TRBV5-4,TRBJ2-3,NA,16,CASSPLRDLGTDTQYF,TGTGCCAGCAGCCCTCTCAGGGATCTTGGCACAGATACGCAGTATTTT
TRBD1,TRBV7-9,TRBJ1-2,NA,14,CASSPGTENYGYTF,TGTGCCAGCAGCCCCGGGACAGAAAACTATGGCTACACCTTC
TRBD1,TRBV19,TRBJ1-2,NA,14,CASSTRTGGNGYTF,TGTGCCAGTAGTACTCGGACAGGGGGCAATGGCTACACCTTC
TRBD2,TRBV5-1,TRBJ2-2,NA,17,CASSLDGSGSGTGELFF,TGCGCCAGCAGCCTGGATGGGAGCGGGAGCGGCACCGGGGAGCTGTTTTTT
TRBD1,TRBV6-1,TRBJ1-4,NA,15,CASSLGGRAHEKLFF,TGTGCCAGCAGTTTAGGGGGCAGGGCGCATGAAAAACTGTTTTTT
TRBD1,TRBV2,TRBJ2-7,NA,15,CASSEVGQGSYEQYF,TGTGCCAGCAGTGAAGTAGGACAGGGATCCTACGAGCAGTACTTC
TRBD1,TRBV6-1,TRBJ2-6,NA,18,CASSAGTGILSGANVLTF,TGTGCCAGCAGTGCCGGGACAGGGATCCTCTCTGGGGCCAACGTCCTGACTTTC
TRBD1,TRBV19,TRBJ1-4,NA,14,CASSTTGQNEKLFF,TGTGCCAGTAGTACTACGGGACAGAATGAAAAACTGTTTTTT
NA,TRBV30,TRBJ2-5,once,10,CAWGRETQYF,TGTGCCTGGGGGCGCGAGACCCAGTACTTC
NA,TRBV7-9,TRBJ2-7,NA,13,CASSLDRRNEQYF,TGTGCCAGCAGCTTAGATCGGCGGAACGAGCAGTACTTC
TRBD2,TRBV7-2,TRBJ2-1,NA,15,CASSFSGSFYNEQFF,TGTGCCAGCAGCTTTAGCGGGAGTTTTTACAATGAGCAGTTCTTC
TRBD1,TRBV5-4,TRBJ1-2,once,16,CASSLIIGQGTNGYTF,TGTGCCAGCAGCTTGATAATCGGACAGGGCACTAATGGCTACACCTTC
NA,TRBV19,TRBJ2-2,NA,16,CASSPTGTPNTGELFF,TGTGCCAGTAGCCCGACCGGGACACCAAACACCGGGGAGCTGTTTTTT
NA,TRBV5-8,TRBJ2-1,NA,16,CASSRRGGSSYNEQFF,TGTGCCAGCAGCAGGCGTGGGGGCAGCTCCTACAATGAGCAGTTCTTC
TRBD2,TRBV10-2,TRBJ2-5,NA,15,CASRSGTIVQETQYF,TGCGCCAGCAGATCCGGGACTATAGTACAAGAGACCCAGTACTTC
NA,TRBV15,TRBJ1-2,NA,15,CATSRDHPSPLGYTF,TGTGCCACCAGCAGAGATCACCCTTCCCCCCTAGGCTACACCTTC
NA,TRBV4-2,TRBJ1-2,NA,11,CASSPGWGYTF,TGTGCCAGCAGTCCGGGGTGGGGCTACACCTTC
TRBD2,TRBV5-4,TRBJ2-7,NA,16,CASSLGRDRAGYEQYF,TGTGCCAGCAGCTTGGGTCGGGACCGAGCGGGATACGAGCAGTACTTC
TRBD1,TRBV19,TRBJ1-5,NA,16,CASSIDGTGGVQPQHF,TGTGCCAGTAGTATAGATGGAACAGGGGGCGTTCAGCCCCAGCATTTT
TRBD1,TRBV30,TRBJ2-2,NA,16,CAWTQRTGRGTGELFF,TGTGCCTGGACTCAACGGACAGGGCGTGGCACCGGGGAGCTGTTTTTT